In this sample, the clone carrying this T cell receptor (beta chain) turned up a few times. Authors' analysis steps: Reference gene primers were amplified, and this amplification served to estimate nucleated cell counts. This table comes from immunoSEQ multiplex PCR, and its TCRdb copy is limited to in-frame clones, with some not included. The V and J calls and clone size are taken from that table; D and trimming were inferred from the DNA. In the table there are about 480,000 clones, around nine tenths of which are singletons. Participant ages covered roughly 18 to 89 years across 25 or so US areas. This specimen comes from a study of blood T cell repertoires in COVID-19. Study details: The samples span acute and convalescent COVID-19 from the United States, Italy and Spain.

CDR1 and CDR2 from the germline V gene are MNHEY and SVGAGI. The V segment lost 7 bases and the J segment 7 bases; nucleotides outside the gene matches: 4. The CDR3 consists of 12 residues. The sample was PBMCs or T cells enriched from blood (not recorded which). The chain combines TRBV6-5 with TRBJ2-7; 10 nucleotides line up with TRBD1. The TCR originated in a woman younger than 35 with acute COVID-19. The CDR3 nucleotides read TGTGCCAGCACAGACAGGGGGCAAGAGCAGTACTTC. This translates into CASTDRGQEQYF.